This entry lists 7 T cell receptor beta chains sequenced from one sample in a study of blood T cell repertoires in COVID-19 (dated by TCRdb to 2019 to 2021). Library creation used the immunoSEQ multiplex PCR assay. Here the immuneACCESS table is served through TCRdb, limited to in-frame sequences with V and J called. Missing clones are a known gap in these copies; in checked studies unresolved V genes cover under half, and the rest lacks a known reason. The table for this sample lists more than 85,000 clones; about 75% of them were counted only once. The ten largest clones capture approximately 19% of the sample. The sample taken for sequencing was peripheral blood. Receptors originate from a woman aged 70-85 years with acute or convalescent COVID-19.

The chain joins TRBV7-9 to TRBJ1-5; possible D gene TRBD1, 6 bases. V lost 7 bases, J lost 7 bases, and 23 bases lay in between. The CDR3 totals 16 residues. In germline, CDR1 is SEHNR, CDR2 FQNEAQ (reference sequence). The CDR3 sequence is CASILGARGWGQPQHF. The CDR3 DNA reads TGTGCCAGCATCCTGGGGGCGAGGGGTTGGGGACAGCCCCAGCATTTT.

This clone was picked up one time. The chain has TRBV5-5 and TRBJ2-1, with D perhaps matching TRBD1 (6 bases). Trimming removed 7 bases at V and 5 bases at J, with 13 bases between. This CDR3 has 13 residues. The V gene's germline CDR1 is SGHKS and CDR2 YYEKEE (reference sequence). The chain's CDR3 is CASLRQANNEQFF. The CDR3 region has the DNA TGTGCCAGCCTTCGACAGGCAAACAATGAGCAGTTCTTC.

This chain connects TRBV27 to TRBJ1-1, with no clear D. Deletions cut 7 bases from V and 2 bases from J, with 14 bases between. This CDR3 contains 14 residues. Germline CDR1 and CDR2: MNHEY and SMNVEV (reference sequence). The CDR3 coding sequence is TGTGCCAGCACCCCAATGGGGAGTAACACTGAAGCTTTCTTT. This gives the protein CASTPMGSNTEAFF.

This rearrangement joins TRBV30 to TRBJ2-7; 9 bases fit TRBD1. J was trimmed by 4 bases and V by 2 bases; bases with no gene match: 3. The germline gives CDR1 GTSNPN, CDR2 SVGIG (reference sequence). The CDR3 is 13 amino acids. The CDR3 region is CAWSRQGGYEQYF. As DNA, the CDR3 is TGTGCCTGGAGTAGACAGGGGGGATACGAGCAGTACTTC.

J is TRBJ2-1 and V is TRBV28; 8 bases fit TRBD1. V was pared by 4 bases and J by 3 bases, with 5 bases of the junction left unmatched. The CDR3 consists of 15 residues. Germline CDR1 and CDR2: MDHEN and SYDVKM. The CDR3 sequence: CASSSGGPSYNEQFF. The CDR3 DNA reads as TGTGCCAGCAGTTCAGGGGGCCCGAGCTACAATGAGCAGTTCTTC.

This sequence joins TRBV2 and TRBJ2-3, with D perhaps matching TRBD2 (5 bases). Trimming stripped 6 bases from V and 6 bases from J, with 10 bases between. Germline V lookup: CDR1 SNHLY, CDR2 FYNNEI. The CDR3 extends over 12 amino acids. The DNA for the CDR3 is TGTGCCAGCAGGGTGGAGGCGGATACGCAGTATTTT. Translated: CASRVEADTQYF. The complete variable domain, with remaining parts taken from reference TRBV2 and TRBJ2-3, reads EPEVTQTPSHQVTQMGQEVILRCVPISNHLYFYWYRQILGQKVEFLVSFYNNEISEKSEIFDDQFSVERPDGSNFTLKIRSTKLEDSAMYFCASRVEADTQYFGPGTRLTVL.

J is TRBJ2-3 and V is TRBV10-2; D call uncertain. Germline CDR1 is WSHSY and CDR2 is SAAADI. The CDR3 is 18 amino acids. The V and J ends lost 6 bases and 5 bases respectively, with 27 bases between them. The CDR3 DNA reads TGCGCCAGCAGAGACGACGGCACCGCGGAGAGGCATAGAGATACGCAGTATTTT. Its protein is CASRDDGTAERHRDTQYF.